Sequencing of this T cell receptor (beta chain) was carried out in a study of blood T cell repertoires in COVID-19. Study at large: Acute and convalescent COVID-19 samples came from the United States, Italy and Spain.

The CDR3 consists of 20 residues. The junction had 19 bases not matched to a gene; V was cut back by 5 bases and J by 4 bases. Germline CDR1 and CDR2: SEHNR and FQNEAQ (reference sequence). Some clones are missing from TCRdb's copy, which holds only in-frame ones; the method was immunoSEQ multiplex PCR. In the table there are about 500,000 clones, about 91% of which are singletons. In Seattle, patients joined the study during active infection and were tracked longitudinally. This clonotype originated in a man younger than 35 with COVID-19, enrolled during active disease. Sequenced input: peripheral blood. The J gene is TRBJ2-3, the V gene TRBV7-9; 12 nucleotides agree with TRBD2. The CDR3 coding sequence is TGTGCCAGCAGCACTAACAGGGGTCGACTAGCGGGAGTGTTTTCAGATACGCAGTATTTT. It encodes CASSTNRGRLAGVFSDTQYF.